The 29 T cell receptor beta chains given below trace back to one sample, sequenced in a study of shared clonotypes between healthy human individuals. TCRdb keeps only in-frame clones here, not all; method: immunoSEQ multiplex PCR. The sample yields roughly 570,000 clones, 98% seen once. The naive CD8 fraction comprised CD45RO-negative cells positively selected for CCR7 and excluded terminally differentiated effector memory CD45RA+ cells. The material sequenced was naive CD8+ T cells sorted from blood. Every receptor here comes from a man aged 30-40 years in good health.

This rearrangement joins TRBV27 to TRBJ2-7, with 8 bases aligning to TRBD2. The germline V gene has CDR1 MNHEY and CDR2 SMNVEV (reference sequence). The junction had 7 bases not matched to a gene; V was cut back by 2 bases and J by 4 bases. The CDR3 sequence is 15 residues long. The CDR3 sequence is CASSLTAGGLYEQYF. CDR3 in DNA: TGTGCCAGCAGTTTAACTGCGGGGGGCTTGTACGAGCAGTACTTC.

The V and J genes are TRBV29-1 and TRBJ2-1; the D gene is possibly TRBD1 (6 bases). Trimming took 8 bases from V and 9 from J, leaving 29 bases between them. The CDR3 has 16 residues. The germline CDR1 and CDR2 sequences are SQVTM and ANQGSEA. In nucleotides, the CDR3 is TGCAGCACCTCGGGCAGGGGCCCCAAAGGGGCTCTTGAGCAGTTCTTC. Residues: CSTSGRGPKGALEQFF.

V gene TRBV11-2 combines with J gene TRBJ2-7; 7 bases line up with TRBD1. The junction had 7 bases not matched to a gene; V was cut back by 0 bases and J by 2 bases. The length of the CDR3 is 16 residues. Germline V gene lookup returns CDR1 SGHAT and CDR2 FQNNGV. CDR3 in amino acids: CASSLEVGTAAYEQYF. In nucleotides, the CDR3 is TGTGCCAGCAGCTTAGAAGTAGGGACAGCCGCCTACGAGCAGTACTTC.

The chain couples TRBV19 to TRBJ2-7; TRBD1 agrees at 8 bases. The CDR3 consists of 16 residues. Germline CDR1 is LNHDA and CDR2 is SQIVND (reference sequence). With 6 bases clipped from V and 5 bases from J, the junction kept 15 bases outside the gene matches. For the CDR3, the DNA is TGTGCCAGTAGCCCCCAGGCCGGGACAGGACGGGACGAGCAGTACTTC. Translation: CASSPQAGTGRDEQYF.

The chain recombines TRBV19 with TRBJ2-7; 10 bases fit TRBD1. The CDR3 spans 14 residues. The germline V gene has CDR1 LNHDA and CDR2 SQIVND (reference sequence). The ends lost 7 bases at V and 2 bases at J; junction bases unmatched: 5. The CDR3 protein is CASTFGQGAYEQYF. The DNA for the CDR3 is TGTGCCAGTACCTTCGGACAGGGGGCCTACGAGCAGTACTTC.

The CDR3 nucleotides read TGCAGCGTTGAAGATCTAATCGGTATAGGCGAACCCTATGGCTACACCTTC. It codes for CSVEDLIGIGEPYGYTF. This rearrangement joins TRBV29-1 to TRBJ1-2; no reliable D call. Looked up from germline, CDR1 is SQVTM and CDR2 is ANQGSEA. Trimming removed 0 bases at V and 4 bases at J, with 21 bases between. CDR3 length equals 17 residues.

The chain uses TRBV13 and TRBJ1-1; D gene uncertain. Trimming removed 2 bases at V and 11 bases at J, with 21 bases between. CDR1 and CDR2 from the germline V gene are PRHDT and FYEKMQ (reference sequence). The CDR3 runs to 15 residues. The CDR3 DNA sequence: TGTGCCAGCAGCTTAATCATTGGAGACCATGGCTATGCTTTCTTT. Translating gives CASSLIIGDHGYAFF.

This clone was seen only once. This chain links TRBV4-1 with TRBJ2-1; D might be TRBD2 (5 bases). Germline V lookup: CDR1 MGHRA, CDR2 YSYEKL. The CDR3 loop spans 15 amino acids. Trimming shortened V by 8 bases and J by 5 bases, and 19 bases separated the two germline ends. The CDR3 here is CASSHSGDMNNEQFF. DNA of the CDR3: TGCGCCAGCTCTCACAGCGGAGATATGAACAATGAGCAGTTCTTC.

The V gene is TRBV5-6, the J gene TRBJ2-7; D possibly corresponds to TRBD2 (5 bases). The CDR3 consists of 14 residues. V dropped 2 bases and J dropped 1 base, with 10 bases sitting between them. Germline CDR1 is SGHDT and CDR2 is YYEEEE. This CDR3 reads CASSLQGLSYEQYF. CDR3 sequence (DNA): TGTGCCAGCAGCTTACAAGGACTGTCCTACGAGCAGTACTTC.

CDR3 coding DNA: TGTGCCAGCAGTTTTTACAGGGCCAATCAGCCCCAGCATTTT. Its translation: CASSFYRANQPQHF. This chain connects TRBV27 to TRBJ1-5, with D possibly being TRBD1 (6 bases). Between the trimmed V and J ends, which lost 3 bases and 3 bases, there was a span of 9 bases. This CDR3 is 14 amino acids long. Per germline, CDR1 MNHEY and CDR2 SMNVEV (reference sequence).

The chain joins TRBV2 to TRBJ2-1; D possibly corresponds to TRBD1 (6 bases). The CDR3 has 12 residues. The germline gives CDR1 SNHLY, CDR2 FYNNEI. The V and J ends lost 7 bases and 9 bases respectively, with 13 bases between them. As DNA, the CDR3 is TGTGCCAGCATCAGGGGAACGGGTGAGCAGTTCTTC. Encoded protein: CASIRGTGEQFF.

The chain joins TRBV5-4 to TRBJ1-2; D remains ambiguous. V dropped 2 bases and J dropped 8 bases, with 13 bases sitting between them. The germline V gene encodes CDR1 SGHNT and CDR2 YYREEE (reference sequence). The CDR3 covers 13 residues. The CDR3 spells CASSFGTASGYTF. The CDR3 DNA reads as TGTGCCAGCAGCTTTGGTACCGCGAGCGGCTACACCTTC.

This chain links TRBV7-9 with TRBJ2-7, with 10 bases lining up with TRBD2. Germline loops: CDR1 SEHNR, CDR2 FQNEAQ (reference sequence). Trimming took 5 bases from V and 4 from J; bases not matched to a gene: 8. This CDR3 has 15 amino acids. The CDR3 DNA is TGTGCCAGCAGCCCGGCTAGCGGGAGTGGTTACGAGCAGTACTTC. Amino acid sequence: CASSPASGSGYEQYF.

This clone was counted a single time. This sequence joins TRBV28 and TRBJ2-1; 9 positions agree with TRBD2. The germline V gene has CDR1 MDHEN and CDR2 SYDVKM. After removal of 3 bases from V and 5 bases from J, the junction contained 8 bases not matched to a gene. The CDR3 covers 16 residues. The chain's CDR3 is CASSFHSGSGNNEQFF. In DNA, the CDR3 is TGTGCCAGCAGTTTCCATAGCGGGAGTGGGAACAATGAGCAGTTCTTC.

The chain combines TRBV4-3 with TRBJ2-1, with 7 bases identical to TRBD2. The CDR3 totals 15 residues. V was pared by 4 bases and J by 3 bases, with 6 bases of the junction left unmatched. Per the germline V gene, CDR1 is LGHNA and CDR2 is YSLEER. The chain's CDR3 is CASSLWASGYNEQFF. The CDR3, as DNA: TGCGCCAGCAGCCTCTGGGCTAGCGGCTACAATGAGCAGTTCTTC.

The CDR3 region has the DNA TGTGCCACCAGCAGAAGTAACTATGGCTACACCTTC. This gives the protein CATSRSNYGYTF. This sequence joins TRBV15 and TRBJ1-2; D unresolved. Germline V gene lookup returns CDR1 LNHNV and CDR2 YYDKDF (reference sequence). The V end lost 2 bases, the J end lost 1 base, and 2 bases lay between the germline ends. CDR3 size: 12 residues.

This rearrangement joins TRBV29-1 to TRBJ2-1, with 13 bases that match TRBD2. Germline V lookup: CDR1 SQVTM, CDR2 ANQGSEA. Trimming removed 0 bases from V and 6 bases from J; junction bases left unmatched: 14. This CDR3 region has 19 residues. CDR3 DNA sequence: TGCAGCGTTGAAGATCGTAGGACTAGCGGGAGCTTTGTCATCAATGAGCAGTTCTTC. It yields the protein CSVEDRRTSGSFVINEQFF.

The V and J genes are TRBV25-1 and TRBJ1-4; D gene uncertain. The CDR3 covers 15 residues. Looked up from germline, CDR1 is MGHDK and CDR2 is SYGVNS. V was clipped by 2 bases and J by 8 bases, with 15 bases between them. CDR3 amino acids: CASSEGVTWWEKLFF. DNA of the CDR3: TGTGCCAGCAGTGAAGGAGTCACCTGGTGGGAAAAACTGTTTTTT.

The rearrangement uses TRBV7-2 and TRBJ2-5; 9 nucleotides align to TRBD2. CDR3 length: 16 amino acids. Germline V gene sequence: CDR1 SGHTA, CDR2 FQGNSA. V dropped 5 bases and J dropped 1; count of bases not matched to a gene: 8. The CDR3 nucleotides are TGTGCCAGCAGCCTTAAACTAGCGGGTCGCCAAGAGACCCAGTACTTC. It translates to CASSLKLAGRQETQYF. The complete variable domain, with remaining parts taken from reference TRBV7-2 and TRBJ2-5, reads GAGVSQSPSNKVTEKGKDVELRCDPISGHTALYWYRQSLGQGLEFLIYFQGNSAPDKSGLPSDRFSAERTGGSVSTLTIQRTQQEDSAVYLCASSLKLAGRQETQYFGPGTRLLVL.

The chain uses TRBV27 and TRBJ1-2; 7 bases agree with TRBD1. Germline V gene data show CDR1 as MNHEY and CDR2 as SMNVEV (reference sequence). CDR3 length equals 16 residues. Unmatched junction bases numbered 16, after V lost 4 bases and J lost 8 bases. CDR3 in amino acids: CASSSQTDRLMLGYTF. In nucleotides, the CDR3 is TGTGCCAGCAGTTCGCAGACGGACAGGCTTATGTTGGGCTACACCTTC.

This clone came up once. The rearrangement joins TRBV28 to TRBJ2-7; 12 nucleotides align to TRBD2. There are 15 residues in the CDR3. J gave up 0 bases and V 6 bases, and 3 bases lay outside the gene matches. Looked up from germline, CDR1 is MDHEN and CDR2 is SYDVKM. The CDR3: CASRLTSGSSYEQYF. For the CDR3, the DNA is TGTGCCAGCAGATTGACTAGCGGGAGCTCCTACGAGCAGTACTTC.

V is TRBV2 and J is TRBJ1-4, with 9 bases that match TRBD1. The germline CDR1 and CDR2 sequences are SNHLY and FYNNEI. The CDR3 extends over 18 amino acids. The V gene end was trimmed by 5 bases and the J gene end by 0 bases; junction bases not matched to a gene: 10. This CDR3 reads CASSTTGGAIATNEKLFF. The DNA of the CDR3 is TGTGCCAGCAGTACTACAGGGGGCGCGATAGCAACTAATGAAAAACTGTTTTTT.

The chain employs TRBV15 and TRBJ2-5; 7 bases fit TRBD2. With 5 bases clipped from V and 3 bases from J, the junction kept 3 bases outside the gene matches. The CDR3 covers 13 residues. CDR1 LNHNV and CDR2 YYDKDF come from the germline V gene (reference sequence). The CDR3 loop is CATSGGGEETQYF. CDR3 DNA: TGTGCCACCAGCGGGGGAGGGGAAGAGACCCAGTACTTC.

This chain uses TRBV11-2 with TRBJ2-7, with 9 bases that match TRBD1. J was trimmed by 3 bases and V by 5 bases; bases with no gene match: 17. This CDR3 comprises 18 residues. Germline V gene data show CDR1 as SGHAT and CDR2 as FQNNGV. In nucleotides, the CDR3 is TGTGCCAGCAGCCCTTACCCCGGGGCGGGACAGGGCGACTACGAGCAGTACTTC. Translating gives CASSPYPGAGQGDYEQYF.

The rearrangement links TRBV2 to TRBJ1-2; TRBD1 agrees at 7 bases. Germline values: CDR1 SNHLY, CDR2 FYNNEI. With V trimmed by 7 bases and J by 3 bases, 5 bases remained unmatched. The CDR3 runs to 13 residues. DNA for the CDR3: TGTGCCAGCACAGGCAGGGGGGACTATGGCTACACCTTC. Protein product: CASTGRGDYGYTF.

The chain combines TRBV6-5 with TRBJ1-1; D possibly corresponds to TRBD1 (5 bases). The germline V gene has CDR1 MNHEY and CDR2 SVGAGI. V was shortened by 6 bases and J by 5 bases, with 16 bases between the two germline ends. The CDR3 spans 14 residues. The CDR3 sequence is CASSPGPGPTEAFF. In nucleotides, the CDR3 is TGTGCCAGCAGCCCGGGACCGGGTCCTACTGAAGCTTTCTTT.

This chain connects TRBV27 to TRBJ2-7, with D possibly TRBD1 on 7 matching bases. Germline assignment: CDR1 MNHEY and CDR2 SMNVEV (reference sequence). Trimming removed 5 bases at V and 2 bases at J, with 13 bases between. The CDR3 spans 14 residues. The CDR3, as DNA: TGTGCCAGCAGTAACGCGGGACAGCCCTACGAGCAGTACTTC. Protein sequence: CASSNAGQPYEQYF.

This clone came up once. This chain joins TRBV7-2 and TRBJ2-7, with 11 bases identical to TRBD2. This CDR3 comprises 15 residues. Trimming cost V 5 bases and J 6 bases; bases outside gene matches: 9. Germline CDR1 SGHTA, CDR2 FQGNSA. CDR3 nucleotide sequence: TGTGCCAGCAGCCCCCGTACTAGCGGGAGTTTCGAGCAGTACTTC. The encoded protein is CASSPRTSGSFEQYF.

The chain is built from TRBV9 and TRBJ2-7; D call uncertain. The CDR3 consists of 13 residues. V shed 5 bases and J shed 3 bases, with 12 bases lying between them. CDR1 and CDR2 (germline): SGDLS, YYNGEE. The CDR3 loop is CASSNLSGYEQYF. DNA of the CDR3: TGTGCCAGCAGTAATTTAAGTGGCTACGAGCAGTACTTC. Combining the CDR3 with reference TRBV9 and TRBJ2-7 gives the whole variable domain DSGVTQTPKHLITATGQRVTLRCSPRSGDLSVYWYQQSLDQGLQFLIQYYNGEERAKGNILERFSAQQFPDLHSELNLSSLELGDSALYFCASSNLSGYEQYFGPGTRLTVT.